The 5 T cell receptor beta chains reported below all come from one sample, sequenced in a study of blood T cells in healthy people across ages. A second PCR of 7 to 11 cycles used a sample-barcoded 5' primer and a J-beta primer mix. TCRdb reanalysed the 5' RACE reads using MiXCR and keeps one entry per CDR3 protein. The sample holds roughly 720,000 distinct CDR3 sequences, about 48% seen once. The sequencing sample was made of blood. Receptors originate from a man older than 75 in good health.

This clonotype was found many times. At one of its ends the junction is not consistent with the germline gene, which may arise from a read error. J is TRBJ2-1 and V is TRBV5-1; perhaps TRBD2 as D (5 bases). CDR3 length equals 13 residues. Germline V gene lookup returns CDR1 SGHRS and CDR2 YFSETQ. CDR3: CASSLGLANEQFF. In nucleotides, the CDR3 is TGTGCCAGCAGCTTAGGCCTAGCCAATGAGCAGTTCTTC.

In its sample, this clonotype was seen once. V and J are TRBV12-3 or TRBV12-4 and TRBJ2-7; D is possibly TRBD1 (6 bases). The CDR3 consists of 13 residues. The V end lost 6 bases, the J end lost 1 base, and 10 bases lay between the germline ends. The CDR3 here is CASRGAWSYEQYF. The DNA of the CDR3 is TGTGCCAGCAGGGGGGCTTGGTCCTACGAGCAGTACTTC.

This clonotype appeared a few times. The rearrangement joins TRBV7-2 to TRBJ1-2, with a weak D call TRBD1 (5 bases). Germline V gene sequence: CDR1 SGHTA, CDR2 FQGNSA. The V and J ends lost 3 bases and 0 bases respectively, with 8 bases between them. The CDR3 consists of 14 residues. CDR3 DNA: TGTGCCAGCAGCTTGACAGCCTCTAACTATGGCTACACCTTC. This gives the protein CASSLTASNYGYTF.

This clonotype was detected many times. This chain joins TRBV5-1 and TRBJ2-3; D perhaps matches TRBD2 (5 bases). The length of the CDR3 is 12 residues. V lost 2 bases and J lost 5, with 6 bases in between. Germline V gene lookup returns CDR1 SGHRS and CDR2 YFSETQ. CDR3 region: CASSLLGDTQYF. The CDR3 bases are TGCGCCAGCAGCTTACTAGGAGATACGCAGTATTTT. Variable domain in full (rest from reference TRBV5-1 and TRBJ2-3): KAGVTQTPRYLIKTRGQQVTLSCSPISGHRSVSWYQQTPGQGLQFLFEYFSETQRNKGNFPGRFSGRQFSNSRSEMNVSTLELGDSALYLCASSLLGDTQYFGPGTRLTVL.

This chain connects TRBV6-1 to TRBJ2-5; D might be TRBD1 (6 bases). Judging by the DNA end, TRBJ2-7 fits better; the J call may be wrong. Looked up from germline, CDR1 is MNHNS and CDR2 is SASEGT. The CDR3 runs 13 residues. CDR3: CASNRQESYEQYF. In DNA form, the CDR3 reads TGTGCCAGCAACCGACAGGAGTCCTACGAGCAGTACTTC.